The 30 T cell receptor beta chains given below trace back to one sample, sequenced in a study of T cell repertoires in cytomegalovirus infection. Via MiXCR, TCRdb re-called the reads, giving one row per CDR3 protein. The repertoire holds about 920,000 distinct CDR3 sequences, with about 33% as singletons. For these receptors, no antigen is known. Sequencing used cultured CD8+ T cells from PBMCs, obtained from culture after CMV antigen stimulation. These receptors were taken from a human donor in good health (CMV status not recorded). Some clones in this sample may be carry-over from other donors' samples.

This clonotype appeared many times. CDR3 loop: CASSLVPGTSGPPAPDTQYF. Written as DNA, the CDR3 is TGTGCCAGCAGCTTAGTTCCCGGGACTAGCGGGCCACCGGCCCCAGATACGCAGTATTTT. This rearrangement joins TRBV7-6 to TRBJ2-3; 12 bases are shared with TRBD2. This CDR3 is built from 20 residues. In germline, CDR1 is SGHVS, CDR2 FNYEAQ. Germline trimming cut 1 base from V and 4 bases from J; bases unmatched to any gene: 15.

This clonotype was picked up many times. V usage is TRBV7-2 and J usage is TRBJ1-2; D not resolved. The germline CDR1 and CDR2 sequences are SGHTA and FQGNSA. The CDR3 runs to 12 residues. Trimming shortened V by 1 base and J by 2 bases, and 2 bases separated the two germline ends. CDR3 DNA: TGTGCCAGCAGCTTAGGGAACTATGGCTACACCTTC. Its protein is CASSLGNYGYTF.

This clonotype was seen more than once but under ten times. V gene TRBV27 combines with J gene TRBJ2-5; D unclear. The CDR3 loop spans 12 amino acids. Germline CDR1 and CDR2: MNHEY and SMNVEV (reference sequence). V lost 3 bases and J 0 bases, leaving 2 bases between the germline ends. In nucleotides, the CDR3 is TGTGCCAGCAGTTTCAACCAAGAGACCCAGTACTTC. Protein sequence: CASSFNQETQYF.

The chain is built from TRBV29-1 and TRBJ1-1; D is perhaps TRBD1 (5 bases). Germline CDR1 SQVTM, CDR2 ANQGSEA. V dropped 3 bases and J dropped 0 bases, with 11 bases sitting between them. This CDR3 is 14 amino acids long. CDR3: CSVDRPGLNTEAFF. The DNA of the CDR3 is TGCAGCGTTGATCGGCCGGGGCTGAACACTGAAGCTTTCTTT.

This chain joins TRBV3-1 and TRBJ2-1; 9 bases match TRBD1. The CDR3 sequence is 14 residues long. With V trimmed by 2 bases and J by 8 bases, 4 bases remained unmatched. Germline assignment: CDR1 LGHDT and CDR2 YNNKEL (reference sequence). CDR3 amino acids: CASSQIDRGDEQFF. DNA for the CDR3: TGTGCCAGCAGCCAAATAGACAGGGGGGATGAGCAGTTCTTC.

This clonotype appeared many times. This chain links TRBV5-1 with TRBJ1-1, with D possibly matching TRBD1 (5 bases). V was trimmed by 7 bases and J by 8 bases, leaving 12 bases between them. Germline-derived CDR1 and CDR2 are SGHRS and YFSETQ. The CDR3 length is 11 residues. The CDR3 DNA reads TGCGCCAGCTCGGGGGGAACAGAAGCTTTCTTT. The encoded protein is CASSGGTEAFF.

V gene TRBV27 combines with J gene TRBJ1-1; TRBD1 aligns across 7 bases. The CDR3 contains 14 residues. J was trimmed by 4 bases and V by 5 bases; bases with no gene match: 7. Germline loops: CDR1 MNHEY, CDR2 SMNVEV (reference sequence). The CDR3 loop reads CASSPTGPITEAFF. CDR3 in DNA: TGTGCCAGCAGTCCGACAGGGCCCATCACTGAAGCTTTCTTT.

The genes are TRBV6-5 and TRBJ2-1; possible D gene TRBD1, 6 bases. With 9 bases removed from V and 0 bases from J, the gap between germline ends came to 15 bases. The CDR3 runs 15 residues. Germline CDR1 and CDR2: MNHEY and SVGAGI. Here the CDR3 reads CASMQGLSSYNEQFF. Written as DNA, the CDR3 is TGTGCCAGTATGCAGGGGCTTAGCTCCTACAATGAGCAGTTCTTC.

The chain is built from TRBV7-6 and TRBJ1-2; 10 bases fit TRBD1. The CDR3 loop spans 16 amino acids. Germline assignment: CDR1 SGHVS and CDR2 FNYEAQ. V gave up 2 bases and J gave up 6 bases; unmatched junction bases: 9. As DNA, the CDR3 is TGTGCCAGCAGCTTACGGGGGGACAGGGGTTTAGATGGCTACACCTTC. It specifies CASSLRGDRGLDGYTF.

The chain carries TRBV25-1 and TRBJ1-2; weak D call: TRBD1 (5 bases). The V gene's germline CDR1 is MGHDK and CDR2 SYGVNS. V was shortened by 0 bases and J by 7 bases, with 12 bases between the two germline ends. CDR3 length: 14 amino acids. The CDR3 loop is CASSEYTGVLGYTF. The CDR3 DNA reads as TGTGCCAGCAGTGAATATACGGGGGTGCTTGGCTACACCTTC.

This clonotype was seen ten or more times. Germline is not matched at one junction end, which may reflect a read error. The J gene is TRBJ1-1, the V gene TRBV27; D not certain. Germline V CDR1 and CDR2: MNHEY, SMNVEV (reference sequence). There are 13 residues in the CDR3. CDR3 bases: TGTGCCAGCAGCTTATGGGAGAACACTGAAGCTTTCTTT. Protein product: CASSLWENTEAFF.

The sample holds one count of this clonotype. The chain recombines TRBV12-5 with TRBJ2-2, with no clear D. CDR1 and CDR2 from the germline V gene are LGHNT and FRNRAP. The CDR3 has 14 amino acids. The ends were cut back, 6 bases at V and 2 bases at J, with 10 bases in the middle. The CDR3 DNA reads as TGTGCTAGTGGGTCGGTTCGAAACACCGGGGAGCTGTTTTTT. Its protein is CASGSVRNTGELFF.

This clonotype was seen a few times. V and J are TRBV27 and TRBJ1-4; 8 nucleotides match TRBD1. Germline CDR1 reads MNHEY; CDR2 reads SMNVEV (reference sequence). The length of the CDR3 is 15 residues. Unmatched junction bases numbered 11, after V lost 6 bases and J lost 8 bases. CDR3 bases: TGTGCCAGCAGCGACTGGGGACAGGATAAGGAAAAACTGTTTTTT. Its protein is CASSDWGQDKEKLFF.

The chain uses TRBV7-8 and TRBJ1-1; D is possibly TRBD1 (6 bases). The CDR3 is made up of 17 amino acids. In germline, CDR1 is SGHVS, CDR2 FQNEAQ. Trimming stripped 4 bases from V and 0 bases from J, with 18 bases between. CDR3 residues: CASSSSGEGLMNTEAFF. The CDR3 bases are TGTGCCAGCAGCTCCTCAGGGGAGGGTCTTATGAACACTGAAGCTTTCTTT.

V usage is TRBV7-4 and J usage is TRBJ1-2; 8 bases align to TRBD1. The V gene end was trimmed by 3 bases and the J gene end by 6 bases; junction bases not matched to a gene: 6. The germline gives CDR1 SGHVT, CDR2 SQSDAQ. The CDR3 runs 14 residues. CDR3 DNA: TGTGCCAGCAGCTTCAGCACAGGGGGAAATGGCTACACCTTC. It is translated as CASSFSTGGNGYTF.

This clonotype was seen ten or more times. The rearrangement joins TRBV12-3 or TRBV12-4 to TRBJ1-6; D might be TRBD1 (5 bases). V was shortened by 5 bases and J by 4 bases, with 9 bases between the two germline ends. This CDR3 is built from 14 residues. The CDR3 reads CASSPGRYNSPLHF. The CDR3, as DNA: TGTGCCAGCAGTCCGGGACGGTATAATTCACCCCTCCACTTT.

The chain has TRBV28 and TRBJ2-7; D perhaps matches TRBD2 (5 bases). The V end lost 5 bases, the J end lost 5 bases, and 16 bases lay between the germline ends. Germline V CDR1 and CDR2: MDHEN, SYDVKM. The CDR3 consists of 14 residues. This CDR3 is CASSLHTARDEQYV. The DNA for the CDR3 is TGTGCCAGCAGTCTCCATACAGCGCGGGACGAGCAGTACGTC.

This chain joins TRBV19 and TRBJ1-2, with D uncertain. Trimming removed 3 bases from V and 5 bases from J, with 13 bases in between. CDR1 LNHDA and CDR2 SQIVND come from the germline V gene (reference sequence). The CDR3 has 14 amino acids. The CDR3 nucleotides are TGTGCCAGTAGTATCCGGACCGCCGTATATGGCTACACCTTC. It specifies CASSIRTAVYGYTF. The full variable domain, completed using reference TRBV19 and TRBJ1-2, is DGGITQSPKYLFRKEGQNVTLSCEQNLNHDAMYWYRQDPGQGLRLIYYSQIVNDFQKGDIAEGYSVSREKKESFPLTVTSAQKNPTAFYLCASSIRTAVYGYTFGSGTRLTVV.

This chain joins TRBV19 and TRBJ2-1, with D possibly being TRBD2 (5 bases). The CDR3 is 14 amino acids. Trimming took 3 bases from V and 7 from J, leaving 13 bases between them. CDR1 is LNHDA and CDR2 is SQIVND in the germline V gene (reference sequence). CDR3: CASSIGLMGNEQFF. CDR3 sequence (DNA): TGTGCCAGTAGTATCGGACTGATGGGGAATGAGCAGTTCTTC.

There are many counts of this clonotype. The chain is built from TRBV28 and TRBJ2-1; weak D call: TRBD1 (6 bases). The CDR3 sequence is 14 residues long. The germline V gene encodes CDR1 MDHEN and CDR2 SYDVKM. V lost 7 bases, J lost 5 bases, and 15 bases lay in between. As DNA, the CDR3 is TGTGCCAGCACGTGGCAGGGGACAAACAATGAGCAGTTCTTC. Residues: CASTWQGTNNEQFF.

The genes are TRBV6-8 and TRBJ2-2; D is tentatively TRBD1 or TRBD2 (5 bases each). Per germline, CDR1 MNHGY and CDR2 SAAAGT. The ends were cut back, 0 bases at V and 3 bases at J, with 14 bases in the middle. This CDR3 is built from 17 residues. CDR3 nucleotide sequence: TGTGCCAGCAGTTACTCCGGGGCTATTGCTTACACCGGGGAGCTGTTTTTT. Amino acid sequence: CASSYSGAIAYTGELFF.

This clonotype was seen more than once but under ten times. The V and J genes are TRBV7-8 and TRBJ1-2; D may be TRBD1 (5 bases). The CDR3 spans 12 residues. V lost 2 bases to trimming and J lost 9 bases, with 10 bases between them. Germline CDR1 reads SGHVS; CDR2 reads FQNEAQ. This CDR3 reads CASSLFQGSYTF. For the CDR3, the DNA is TGTGCCAGCAGCTTATTCCAGGGAAGCTACACCTTC.

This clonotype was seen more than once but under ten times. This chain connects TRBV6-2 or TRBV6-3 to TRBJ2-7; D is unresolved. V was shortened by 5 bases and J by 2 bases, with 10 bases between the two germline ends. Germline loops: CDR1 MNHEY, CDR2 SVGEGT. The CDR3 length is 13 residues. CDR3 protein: CASSDNGAYEQYV. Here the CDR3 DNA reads TGTGCCAGCAGTGATAATGGGGCCTACGAGCAGTACGTC.

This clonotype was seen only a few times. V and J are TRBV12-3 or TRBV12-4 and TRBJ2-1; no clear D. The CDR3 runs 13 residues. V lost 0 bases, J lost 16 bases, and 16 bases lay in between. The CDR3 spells CASSLALWEIGFF. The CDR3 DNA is TGTGCCAGCAGTTTAGCGCTATGGGAAATCGGATTCTTC.

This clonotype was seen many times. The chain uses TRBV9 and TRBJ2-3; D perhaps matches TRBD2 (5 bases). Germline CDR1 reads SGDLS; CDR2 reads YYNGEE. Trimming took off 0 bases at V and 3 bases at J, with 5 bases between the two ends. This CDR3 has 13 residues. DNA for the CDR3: TGTGCCAGCAGCGTAGGAGGGACAGATACGCAGTATTTT. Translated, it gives CASSVGGTDTQYF.

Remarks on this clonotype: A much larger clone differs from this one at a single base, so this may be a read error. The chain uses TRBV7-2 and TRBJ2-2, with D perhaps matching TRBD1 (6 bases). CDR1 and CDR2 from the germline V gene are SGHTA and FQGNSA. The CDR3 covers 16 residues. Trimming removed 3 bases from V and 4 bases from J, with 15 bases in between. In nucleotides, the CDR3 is TGTGCCAGCAGCTTCCCTGGGGGCAGGACCACCGGGGAGCTGTTTTTT. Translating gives CASSFPGGRTTGELFF.

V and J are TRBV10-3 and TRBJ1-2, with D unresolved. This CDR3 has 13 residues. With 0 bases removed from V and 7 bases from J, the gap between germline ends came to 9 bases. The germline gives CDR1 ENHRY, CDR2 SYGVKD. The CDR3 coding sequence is TGTGCCATCAGTGAGTCGTCAGGTTCTGGCTACACCTTC. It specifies CAISESSGSGYTF.

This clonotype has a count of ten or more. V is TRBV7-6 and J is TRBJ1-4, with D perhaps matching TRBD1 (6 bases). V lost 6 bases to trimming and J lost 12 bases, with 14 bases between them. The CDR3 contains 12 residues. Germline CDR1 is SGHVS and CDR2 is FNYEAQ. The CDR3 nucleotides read TGTGCCAGCAGTCTCGACAGGCAGCAACTGTTTTTT. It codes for CASSLDRQQLFF.

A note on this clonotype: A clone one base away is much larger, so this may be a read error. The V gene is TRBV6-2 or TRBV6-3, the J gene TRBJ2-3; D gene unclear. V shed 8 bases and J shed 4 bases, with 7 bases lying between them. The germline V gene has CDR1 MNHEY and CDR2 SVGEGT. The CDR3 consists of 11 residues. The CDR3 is CASATADTQYF. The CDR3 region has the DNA TGTGCCAGCGCCACTGCAGATACGCAGTATTTT.

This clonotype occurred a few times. The CDR3 loop is CASSLSVPAGDTGELFF. The CDR3 DNA reads TGTGCCAGCAGTTTATCCGTCCCCGCCGGGGACACCGGGGAGCTGTTTTTT. The chain uses TRBV27 and TRBJ2-2, with D perhaps matching TRBD2 (5 bases). Trimming cost V 0 bases and J 3 bases, with 14 bases left between them. CDR1 is MNHEY and CDR2 is SMNVEV in the germline V gene (reference sequence). The CDR3 has 17 residues.